These T cell receptor beta chains were read from a single sample in a study of technical replicates of blood from a few donors. Only in-frame clones appear in the TCRdb table, and some are missing; sequencing was by immunoSEQ multiplex PCR. The sample lists about 73,000 clones; over 90% were seen once. The material sequenced was PBMCs. All receptors derive from a human donor in good health. Some clones in this sample may be carry-over from other donors' samples. Each CDR3 is given with its conserved first and last residue. The order of the fields is J gene, D gene, V gene, clone size, CDR3 protein, CDR3 DNA. The D gene is left open where the match is weak. Some rows mark clone size as missing; the rest say once, few, many or name a class of expanded clone.

J gene: TRBJ1-6
D gene: TRBD1
V gene: TRBV6-5
clone size: -
CDR3 protein: CASRDRGRSPLHF
CDR3 DNA: TGTGCCAGCAGGGACAGGGGGCGGTCACCCCTCCACTTT

J gene: TRBJ2-7
D gene: TRBD2
V gene: TRBV9
clone size: -
CDR3 protein: CASSVGPSGKNEQYF
CDR3 DNA: TGTGCCAGCAGCGTAGGCCCTAGCGGGAAAAACGAGCAGTACTTC

J gene: TRBJ2-7
D gene: -
V gene: TRBV5-6
clone size: -
CDR3 protein: CASSLGTGIYEQYF
CDR3 DNA: TGTGCCAGCAGCTTAGGTACAGGGATCTACGAGCAGTACTTC

J gene: TRBJ2-5
D gene: TRBD2
V gene: TRBV11-2
clone size: medium-sized
CDR3 protein: CASTAWPAGEETQYF
CDR3 DNA: TGTGCCAGCACTGCTTGGCCAGCGGGGGAGGAGACCCAGTACTTC

J gene: TRBJ1-3
D gene: TRBD1
V gene: TRBV18
clone size: -
CDR3 protein: CASSGDSHSGNTIYF
CDR3 DNA: TGTGCCAGCTCAGGGGACAGCCACTCTGGAAACACCATATATTTT

J gene: TRBJ1-1
D gene: TRBD1
V gene: TRBV5-4
clone size: -
CDR3 protein: CASSFGAGQGRMNTEAFF
CDR3 DNA: TGTGCCAGCAGCTTCGGGGCCGGACAGGGCAGAATGAACACTGAAGCTTTCTTT

J gene: TRBJ2-5
D gene: TRBD2
V gene: TRBV18
clone size: -
CDR3 protein: CASSPRAGGLSHQETQYF
CDR3 DNA: TGTGCCAGCTCACCAAGAGCGGGAGGACTCAGCCACCAAGAGACCCAGTACTTC

J gene: TRBJ2-7
D gene: TRBD1
V gene: TRBV6-5
clone size: -
CDR3 protein: CASRRDSRSYEQYF
CDR3 DNA: TGTGCCAGCAGACGGGACAGTCGCTCCTACGAGCAGTACTTC

J gene: TRBJ2-3
D gene: TRBD2
V gene: TRBV6-4
clone size: -
CDR3 protein: CASSDASETSGRSHMRADTQYF
CDR3 DNA: TGTGCCAGCAGTGACGCCTCCGAGACTAGCGGGAGGTCACATATGAGAGCAGATACGCAGTATTTT

J gene: TRBJ1-6
D gene: -
V gene: TRBV27
clone size: once
CDR3 protein: CASSLLAAGESSPLHF
CDR3 DNA: TGTGCCAGCAGTTTACTTGCGGCAGGGGAAAGTTCACCCCTCCACTTT

J gene: TRBJ2-2
D gene: -
V gene: TRBV25-1
clone size: -
CDR3 protein: CASSDRQGAGELFF
CDR3 DNA: TGTGCCAGCAGTGATCGTCAGGGCGCCGGGGAGCTGTTTTTT

J gene: TRBJ2-3
D gene: -
V gene: TRBV5-8
clone size: -
CDR3 protein: CASSFPLTSTDTQYF
CDR3 DNA: TGTGCCAGCAGCTTCCCCCTGACTAGCACAGATACGCAGTATTTT

J gene: TRBJ1-5
D gene: -
V gene: TRBV7-2
clone size: -
CDR3 protein: CASSPGGAVNQPQHF
CDR3 DNA: TGTGCCAGCAGCCCTGGGGGGGCCGTAAATCAGCCCCAGCATTTT

J gene: TRBJ1-2
D gene: -
V gene: TRBV2
clone size: few
CDR3 protein: CASSEGAGWGYTF
CDR3 DNA: TGTGCCAGCAGTGAAGGGGCGGGGTGGGGCTACACCTTC

J gene: TRBJ2-3
D gene: -
V gene: TRBV7-8
clone size: -
CDR3 protein: CASSKSGDTQYF
CDR3 DNA: TGTGCCAGCTCGAAATCCGGGGATACGCAGTATTTT

J gene: TRBJ1-1
D gene: -
V gene: TRBV13
clone size: -
CDR3 protein: CASSARGTEAFF
CDR3 DNA: TGTGCCAGCAGCGCAAGGGGCACTGAAGCTTTCTTT

J gene: TRBJ2-7
D gene: -
V gene: TRBV30
clone size: -
CDR3 protein: CAWSWRRTYEQYF
CDR3 DNA: TGTGCCTGGAGCTGGCGGAGGACCTACGAGCAGTACTTC

J gene: TRBJ2-6
D gene: TRBD1
V gene: TRBV19
clone size: -
CDR3 protein: CASSMGTGTGANVLTF
CDR3 DNA: TGTGCCAGTAGTATGGGGACAGGGACTGGGGCCAACGTCCTGACTTTC

J gene: TRBJ1-2
D gene: -
V gene: TRBV5-6
clone size: -
CDR3 protein: CASSLGGSYGYTF
CDR3 DNA: TGTGCCAGCAGCTTGGGCGGATCCTATGGCTACACCTTC

J gene: TRBJ2-1
D gene: TRBD2
V gene: TRBV18
clone size: -
CDR3 protein: CASSTSVDNEQFF
CDR3 DNA: TGTGCCAGCTCAACTAGCGTAGACAATGAGCAGTTCTTC

J gene: TRBJ2-7
D gene: -
V gene: TRBV13
clone size: -
CDR3 protein: CASSFGMTSYEQYF
CDR3 DNA: TGTGCCAGCAGCTTCGGGATGACGTCCTACGAGCAGTACTTC

J gene: TRBJ1-1
D gene: -
V gene: TRBV27
clone size: -
CDR3 protein: CASIRKAVEKGTEAFF
CDR3 DNA: TGTGCCAGCATCCGAAAGGCGGTAGAGAAGGGGACTGAAGCTTTCTTT

J gene: TRBJ2-7
D gene: TRBD2
V gene: TRBV30
clone size: -
CDR3 protein: CAWSKGLAGYEQYF
CDR3 DNA: TGTGCCTGGAGTAAAGGACTAGCGGGCTACGAGCAGTACTTC

J gene: TRBJ1-6
D gene: -
V gene: TRBV18
clone size: -
CDR3 protein: CASSPLGGSSPLHF
CDR3 DNA: TGTGCCAGCTCACCACTCGGGGGTAGTTCACCCCTCCACTTT

J gene: TRBJ1-2
D gene: -
V gene: TRBV25-1
clone size: -
CDR3 protein: CASKDRFYGYTF
CDR3 DNA: TGTGCCAGTAAGGACAGATTCTATGGCTACACCTTC

J gene: TRBJ1-3
D gene: -
V gene: TRBV13
clone size: -
CDR3 protein: CASSLWTARNTIYF
CDR3 DNA: TGTGCCAGCAGCCTATGGACAGCCCGCAACACCATATATTTT

J gene: TRBJ1-1
D gene: TRBD1
V gene: TRBV7-3
clone size: -
CDR3 protein: CASSLGTGVPTEAFF
CDR3 DNA: TGTGCCAGCAGCCTGGGGACAGGGGTTCCCACTGAAGCTTTCTTT

J gene: TRBJ2-1
D gene: -
V gene: TRBV6-1
clone size: -
CDR3 protein: CATAADLTYNEQFF
CDR3 DNA: TGTGCCACCGCGGCCGACTTGACCTACAATGAGCAGTTCTTC

J gene: TRBJ1-1
D gene: TRBD1
V gene: TRBV29-1
clone size: -
CDR3 protein: CSVGQSAATEAFF
CDR3 DNA: TGCAGCGTGGGACAGTCGGCGGCCACTGAAGCTTTCTTT

J gene: TRBJ2-3
D gene: TRBD2
V gene: TRBV5-4
clone size: -
CDR3 protein: CASSLRSGGITDTQYF
CDR3 DNA: TGTGCCAGCAGCTTGAGGAGCGGGGGAATCACAGATACGCAGTATTTT

J gene: TRBJ2-5
D gene: TRBD2
V gene: TRBV7-3
clone size: -
CDR3 protein: CASSLTGGRAGETQYF
CDR3 DNA: TGTGCCAGCAGCTTAACCGGCGGGAGGGCCGGTGAGACCCAGTACTTC

J gene: TRBJ2-5
D gene: -
V gene: TRBV30
clone size: -
CDR3 protein: CACEGGETQYF
CDR3 DNA: TGTGCCTGCGAGGGAGGCGAGACCCAGTACTTC

J gene: TRBJ1-3
D gene: TRBD1
V gene: TRBV18
clone size: -
CDR3 protein: CASSQGQGGNTIYF
CDR3 DNA: TGTGCCAGCTCACAAGGACAGGGCGGCAACACCATATATTTT

J gene: TRBJ2-5
D gene: -
V gene: TRBV2
clone size: -
CDR3 protein: CASSRDFSETQYF
CDR3 DNA: TGTGCCAGTTCCAGGGACTTTTCAGAGACCCAGTACTTC

J gene: TRBJ1-5
D gene: -
V gene: TRBV12-5
clone size: -
CDR3 protein: CASGLGAGFNQPQHF
CDR3 DNA: TGTGCTAGTGGTTTGGGCGCAGGTTTTAATCAGCCCCAGCATTTT

J gene: TRBJ1-4
D gene: TRBD1
V gene: TRBV4-2
clone size: -
CDR3 protein: CASSKPGQGNEKLFF
CDR3 DNA: TGTGCCAGCAGCAAACCGGGACAGGGAAATGAAAAACTGTTTTTT

J gene: TRBJ2-3
D gene: TRBD2
V gene: TRBV2
clone size: -
CDR3 protein: CASSPGLAGVEYF
CDR3 DNA: TGTGCCAGCAGTCCGGGACTAGCGGGAGTTGAGTATTTT

J gene: TRBJ1-2
D gene: -
V gene: TRBV2
clone size: -
CDR3 protein: CASSDKINYGYTF
CDR3 DNA: TGTGCCAGCAGCGACAAGATCAACTATGGCTACACCTTC

J gene: TRBJ2-2
D gene: TRBD2
V gene: TRBV27
clone size: -
CDR3 protein: CASSWERGDTGELFF
CDR3 DNA: TGTGCCAGCAGTTGGGAGCGGGGCGACACCGGGGAGCTGTTTTTT

J gene: TRBJ1-4
D gene: -
V gene: TRBV9
clone size: once
CDR3 protein: CASSLRTATNEKLFF
CDR3 DNA: TGTGCCAGCAGCCTCAGGACAGCAACTAATGAAAAACTGTTTTTT

J gene: TRBJ1-1
D gene: -
V gene: TRBV7-6
clone size: -
CDR3 protein: CASSLLAGEIEAFF
CDR3 DNA: TGTGCCAGCAGCTTATTGGCAGGGGAGATTGAAGCTTTCTTT

J gene: TRBJ1-2
D gene: TRBD1
V gene: TRBV5-8
clone size: -
CDR3 protein: CASSRQGDNYGYTF
CDR3 DNA: TGTGCCAGCAGTCGACAGGGGGATAACTATGGCTACACCTTC

J gene: TRBJ2-7
D gene: TRBD1
V gene: TRBV20-1
clone size: -
CDR3 protein: CSAKGQGQYF
CDR3 DNA: TGCAGTGCCAAAGGACAGGGACAGTACTTC

J gene: TRBJ2-3
D gene: -
V gene: TRBV5-1
clone size: -
CDR3 protein: CASSADGGADTQYF
CDR3 DNA: TGCGCCAGCAGCGCGGACGGGGGAGCAGATACGCAGTATTTT

J gene: TRBJ2-7
D gene: -
V gene: TRBV10-3
clone size: -
CDR3 protein: CAISADSGTYEQYF
CDR3 DNA: TGTGCCATCAGTGCCGATAGCGGTACCTACGAGCAGTACTTC

J gene: TRBJ1-2
D gene: -
V gene: TRBV2
clone size: -
CDR3 protein: CASRSNQAGYTF
CDR3 DNA: TGTGCCAGCAGGTCAAACCAGGCTGGCTACACCTTC

J gene: TRBJ2-7
D gene: -
V gene: TRBV7-2
clone size: few
CDR3 protein: CASSSATGVYEQYF
CDR3 DNA: TGTGCCAGCAGTTCAGCTACAGGAGTCTACGAGCAGTACTTC

J gene: TRBJ2-4
D gene: TRBD2
V gene: TRBV19
clone size: -
CDR3 protein: CASSIDSGGTIAKNIQYF
CDR3 DNA: TGTGCCAGTAGTATAGATAGCGGGGGGACTATAGCCAAAAACATTCAGTACTTC

J gene: TRBJ2-5
D gene: TRBD2
V gene: TRBV5-1
clone size: -
CDR3 protein: CASSLSVASGQETQYF
CDR3 DNA: TGCGCCAGCAGCTTGTCTGTGGCTAGCGGCCAAGAGACCCAGTACTTC

J gene: TRBJ1-1
D gene: -
V gene: TRBV10-3
clone size: -
CDR3 protein: CAIRPRSGTEAFF
CDR3 DNA: TGTGCCATCCGCCCGCGAAGTGGCACTGAAGCTTTCTTT

J gene: TRBJ1-1
D gene: -
V gene: TRBV7-8
clone size: -
CDR3 protein: CASSSREGAFF
CDR3 DNA: TGTGCCAGCAGCTCGCGGGAGGGAGCTTTCTTT